These T cell receptor beta chains were read from a single sample in a study of memory CD4+ T cells and cytomegalovirus serostatus. Measured with immunoSEQ multiplex PCR; TCRdb has only the in-frame clones, and not every one. The sample records approximately 40,000 clones, less than 85% being singletons. Sequenced material: memory CD4+ T cells from blood. The receptors shown here come from an adult in good health and CMV-seronegative. The CDR3 runs from the conserved cysteine through the conserved F or W. A D gene is named only where the DNA matches it firmly.

V gene	D gene	J gene	CDR3 protein	CDR3 DNA
TRBV28	-	TRBJ2-5	CASSSPGSGETQYF	TGTGCCAGCAGCTCTCCTGGGTCTGGAGAGACCCAGTACTTC
TRBV7-2	TRBD1	TRBJ1-6	CASSNPRDRASSYNSPLHF	TGTGCCAGCAGCAATCCTAGGGACAGGGCCAGCTCCTATAATTCACCCCTCCACTTT
TRBV7-9	-	TRBJ1-2	CASSPGANYGYTF	TGTGCCAGCAGCCCAGGGGCTAACTATGGCTACACCTTC
TRBV7-9	-	TRBJ2-7	CASSLSPGHLSYEQYF	TGTGCCAGCAGCTTATCCCCGGGACACCTCTCCTACGAGCAGTACTTC
TRBV2	TRBD1	TRBJ2-7	CASSIKGGTGIPYEQYF	TGTGCCAGCAGTATAAAGGGGGGGACAGGGATCCCCTACGAGCAGTACTTC
TRBV11-2	TRBD2	TRBJ2-3	CASSALSGLAASTDTQYF	TGTGCCAGCAGCGCGTTATCGGGACTAGCGGCTAGCACAGATACGCAGTATTTT
TRBV5-4	TRBD1	TRBJ1-2	CASRQFGTGSNYGYTF	TGTGCCAGCAGACAATTTGGGACAGGGTCGAACTATGGCTACACCTTC
TRBV5-1	-	TRBJ2-1	CASSHKKGQTSYNEQFF	TGCGCCAGCAGCCATAAAAAAGGACAGACCTCCTACAATGAGCAGTTCTTC
TRBV5-1	TRBD1	TRBJ2-3	CASSSGTGGGTDTQYF	TGCGCCAGCAGCTCCGGGACAGGGGGCGGTACAGATACGCAGTATTTT
TRBV6-5	-	TRBJ1-2	CASSRQYLYGYTF	TGTGCCAGCAGTCGACAGTACTTGTATGGCTACACCTTC
TRBV5-1	TRBD2	TRBJ2-7	CASSLGEGVDEQYF	TGCGCCAGCAGCTTGGGGGAGGGAGTGGACGAGCAGTACTTC
TRBV18	TRBD1	TRBJ2-7	CASSWDSYSYEQYF	TGTGCCAGCTCCTGGGACAGCTACTCCTACGAGCAGTACTTC
TRBV4-1	TRBD2	TRBJ2-5	CASSLSSGGQETQYF	TGCGCCAGCAGCCTGTCTAGCGGGGGACAAGAGACCCAGTACTTC
TRBV28	TRBD1	TRBJ1-2	CASSLRDRGSGYTF	TGTGCCAGCAGTTTGCGGGACAGGGGGTCTGGCTACACCTTC
TRBV9	TRBD1	TRBJ2-7	CASSSPLTGTGQHEQYF	TGTGCCAGCAGCTCCCCCCTAACCGGGACAGGGCAACACGAGCAGTACTTC
TRBV11-3	TRBD2	TRBJ2-1	CASSLGGGATNEQFF	TGTGCCAGCAGCTTAGGCGGGGGGGCCACCAATGAGCAGTTCTTC